The source of this T cell receptor beta chain is a study of beta chain features in type 1 diabetes. Since all of the isolated RNA was reverse transcribed, expressed TCRB transcripts were what got sequenced. Using immunoSEQ multiplex PCR, the repertoire was profiled, and TCRdb retains in-frame clones only, with some absent. The sample carries approximately 250,000 clones, 7.5% to 10% recorded once. The germline gives CDR1 DFQATT, CDR2 SNEGSKA (reference sequence). This CDR3 region has 11 residues. V gave up 7 bases and J gave up 6 bases; unmatched junction bases: 1. The clonotype comes from a woman aged 18-29 years in good health. This chain uses TRBV20-1 with TRBJ2-1, with 9 bases that match TRBD2. Sequences were obtained from naive CD4+ T cells from blood. Here the CDR3 DNA reads TGCAGTGGGGGACTAGCCAATGAGCAGTTCTTC. It translates to CSGGLANEQFF.